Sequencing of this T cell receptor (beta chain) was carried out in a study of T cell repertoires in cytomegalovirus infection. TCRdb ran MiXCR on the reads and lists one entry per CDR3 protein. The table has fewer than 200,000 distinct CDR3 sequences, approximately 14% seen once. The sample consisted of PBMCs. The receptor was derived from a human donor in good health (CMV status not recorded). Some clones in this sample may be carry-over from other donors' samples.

The CDR3 spells CASSFGTESYEQYF. The CDR3 nucleotides are TGTGCCAGCAGCTTCGGGACAGAATCCTACGAGCAGTACTTC. The genes are TRBV5-6 and TRBJ2-7; 7 bases agree with TRBD1. Per the germline V gene, CDR1 is SGHDT and CDR2 is YYEEEE. There are 14 residues in the CDR3. V was pared by 2 bases and J by 1 base, with 3 bases of the junction left unmatched.